This TCR beta chain comes out of a study of T cell responses to AZD1222 COVID-19 vaccine. V shed 5 bases and J shed 5 bases, with 19 bases lying between them. This CDR3 spans 16 amino acids. Germline CDR1 is MDHEN and CDR2 is SYDVKM. This table comes from immunoSEQ multiplex PCR, and its TCRdb copy is limited to in-frame clones, with some not included. The data hold roughly 180,000 clones, with over 70% observed a single time. The source was peripheral blood, collected on day 0 of MenACWY control vaccination. The chain couples TRBV28 to TRBJ2-1; D remains unclear. The receptor was derived from an adult in good health. The CDR3 bases are TGTGCCAGCAGTCGGTCGCGGTCGGGCGCACACAATGAGCAGTTCTTC. It translates to CASSRSRSGAHNEQFF.